The 18 T cell receptor beta chains in this list originate from one sample, sequenced in a study of Ad26.COV2.S vaccination and SARS-CoV-2 variants. The assay was immunoSEQ multiplex PCR, and TCRdb's table has in-frame clones only and misses some. The table records about 420,000 clones, approximately 88% of them present only once. Treatment denoted: some 20 received Ad26.COV2.S at low or high dose, single or two shots; roughly five received placebo; per-sample allocation not given. The study sampled participants on day 63 after the first vaccine or placebo injection. Sequencing used peripheral blood, obtained in a trial of Ad26.COV2.S vaccine versus placebo. The origin of the receptors is a person between 18 and 60 years old who received the Ad26.COV2.S COVID-19 vaccine or a placebo.

This clone was seen a single time. The chain combines TRBV25-1 with TRBJ2-3; 9 nucleotides align to TRBD2. Per the germline V gene, CDR1 is MGHDK and CDR2 is SYGVNS. V lost 1 base to trimming and J lost 4 bases; unmatched junction nucleotides: 9. This CDR3 contains 17 residues. The CDR3 is CASSEWSSSGGSDTQYF. CDR3 nucleotide sequence: TGTGCCAGCAGTGAATGGTCGAGTAGCGGGGGTTCAGATACGCAGTATTTT. Combining the CDR3 with reference TRBV25-1 and TRBJ2-3 gives the whole variable domain EADIYQTPRYLVIGTGKKITLECSQTMGHDKMYWYQQDPGMELHLIHYSYGVNSTEKGDLSSESTVSRIRTEHFPLTLESARPSHTSQYLCASSEWSSSGGSDTQYFGPGTRLTVL.

V is TRBV4-3 and J is TRBJ2-1; the D gene is possibly TRBD1 (5 bases). The CDR3 totals 16 residues. Trimming took off 2 bases at V and 2 bases at J, with 13 bases between the two ends. Germline CDR1 LGHNA, CDR2 YSLEER. CDR3: CASSQRPQGAYNEQFF. DNA of the CDR3: TGCGCCAGCAGCCAAAGACCCCAGGGTGCCTACAATGAGCAGTTCTTC.

The chain carries TRBV6-2 or TRBV6-3 and TRBJ1-2; D unresolved. The CDR3 contains 14 residues. Looked up from germline, CDR1 is MNHEY and CDR2 is SVGEGT. V lost 4 bases, J lost 3 bases, and 12 bases lay in between. In DNA, the CDR3 is TGTGCCAGCAGTTTGATAGGGATCCACTATGGCTACACCTTC. Translation gives CASSLIGIHYGYTF.

This clone appeared once. The chain joins TRBV18 to TRBJ1-2, with 8 nucleotides matching TRBD1. The CDR3 spans 14 residues. Germline V gives CDR1 KGHSH, CDR2 LQKENI. V was clipped by 5 bases and J by 5 bases; unmatched bases: 7. The DNA for the CDR3 is TGTGCCAGCTCAAGTCAGGGGGCGCTTTATGGCTACACCTTC. It yields the protein CASSSQGALYGYTF.

The chain links TRBV6-2 or TRBV6-3 to TRBJ2-1; TRBD1 aligns across 9 bases. V gave up 4 bases and J gave up 4 bases; unmatched junction bases: 5. Germline V gives CDR1 MNHEY, CDR2 SVGEGT. This CDR3 has 15 amino acids. The CDR3 DNA sequence: TGTGCCAGCAGTTTCCGGGACAGGGTATACAATGAGCAGTTCTTC. Translation: CASSFRDRVYNEQFF.

The V gene is TRBV5-1, the J gene TRBJ2-6, with 8 bases lining up with TRBD1. Germline V gene sequence: CDR1 SGHRS, CDR2 YFSETQ. J was trimmed by 2 bases and V by 1 base; bases with no gene match: 8. The CDR3 is 18 residues long. This CDR3 reads CASSLSGGITAGANVLTF. The CDR3 coding sequence is TGCGCCAGCAGCTTGTCAGGGGGCATAACAGCTGGGGCCAACGTCCTGACTTTC.

This clone was seen a handful of times. This chain joins TRBV2 and TRBJ1-5; no definite D call. Trimming pared 6 bases from V and 2 bases from J, leaving 17 bases between. Per germline, CDR1 SNHLY and CDR2 FYNNEI. The CDR3 length is 16 residues. CDR3 nucleotides: TGTGCCAGCAGGGGTCGGTCCGGGTATGGCAATCAGCCCCAGCATTTT. Its translation: CASRGRSGYGNQPQHF.

V gene TRBV23-1 combines with J gene TRBJ2-3; a possible D gene is TRBD2 (5 bases). TRBV23-1 is an open reading frame, and its role is uncertain. Trimming left V 5 bases short and J 6 bases short, with 9 bases between. The CDR3 contains 12 residues. CDR3 DNA sequence: TGCGCCAGCAGTGGTCGGAGGGATACGCAGTATTTT. Amino acid sequence: CASSGRRDTQYF.

V is TRBV19 and J is TRBJ1-2, with TRBD1 as a possible D gene (6 bases). The length of the CDR3 is 11 residues. V shed 6 bases and J shed 7 bases, with 9 bases lying between them. The V gene's germline CDR1 is LNHDA and CDR2 SQIVND (reference sequence). CDR3 coding DNA: TGTGCCAGTAGGGGGGGCACTGGCTACACCTTC. Its protein is CASRGGTGYTF.

The CDR3 region has the DNA TGTGCCAGCAGTGAATTTGGGAGTTACAATGAGCAGTTCTTC. Protein product: CASSEFGSYNEQFF. The J gene is TRBJ2-1, the V gene TRBV2; a weak D match, TRBD2 (5 bases). V was cut by 2 bases and J by 4 bases, with 9 bases left in between. This CDR3 contains 14 residues. Germline values: CDR1 SNHLY, CDR2 FYNNEI.

This chain links TRBV7-9 with TRBJ1-6; weak D call: TRBD1 (5 bases). The CDR3 contains 14 residues. Trimming left V 3 bases short and J 7 bases short, with 10 bases between. Looked up from germline, CDR1 is SEHNR and CDR2 is FQNEAQ (reference sequence). CDR3 in amino acids: CASSLQGENSPLHF. The CDR3 region has the DNA TGTGCCAGCAGCTTGCAGGGAGAGAATTCACCCCTCCACTTT.

The J gene is TRBJ1-1, the V gene TRBV7-9, with D uncertain. This CDR3 is 14 amino acids long. Germline lookup yields CDR1 SEHNR and CDR2 FQNEAQ (reference sequence). With 1 base removed from V and 13 bases from J, the gap between germline ends came to 19 bases. CDR3: CASSLVSGRPQNFF. The CDR3 coding sequence is TGTGCCAGCAGCTTAGTATCGGGCAGGCCACAGAATTTCTTT.

CDR3 sequence reads: CASSLNRGQETQYF. The CDR3 coding sequence is TGTGCCAGCAGTTTAAACAGGGGGCAAGAGACCCAGTACTTC. This chain connects TRBV28 to TRBJ2-5; TRBD1 agrees at 8 bases. V dropped 2 bases and J dropped 2; count of bases not matched to a gene: 1. The CDR3 totals 14 residues. CDR1 and CDR2 (germline): MDHEN, SYDVKM. Full variable domain (missing parts from reference TRBV28 and TRBJ2-5): DVKVTQSSRYLVKRTGEKVFLECVQDMDHENMFWYRQDPGLGLRLIYFSYDVKMKEKGDIPEGYSVSREKKERFSLILESASTNQTSMYLCASSLNRGQETQYFGPGTRLLVL.

The chain links TRBV28 to TRBJ1-1; 7 bases line up with TRBD1. CDR1 MDHEN and CDR2 SYDVKM come from the germline V gene. Trimming at V came to 8 bases and at J to 4 bases, leaving 16 bases not matched to a gene. The CDR3 runs to 16 residues. This CDR3 reads CASYQHQGGMSTEAFF. The CDR3 DNA is TGTGCCAGCTACCAGCACCAGGGGGGTATGAGCACTGAAGCTTTCTTT.

The rearrangement links TRBV6-5 to TRBJ2-3; perhaps TRBD2 as D (5 bases). The CDR3 totals 13 residues. Trimming stripped 0 bases from V and 14 bases from J, with 15 bases between. Germline-derived CDR1 and CDR2 are MNHEY and SVGAGI. In nucleotides, the CDR3 is TGTGCCAGCAGTTACTCGATTATGTCTAGCCCGTATTTT. Translated, it gives CASSYSIMSSPYF.

CDR3 residues: CASSQESGGAETQYF. CDR3 DNA sequence: TGTGCCAGCAGCCAAGAGTCGGGGGGGGCAGAGACCCAGTACTTC. The V call is TRBV3-1 (or the pseudogene TRBV3-2), the J call TRBJ2-5, with 8 bases lining up with TRBD2. The CDR3 extends over 15 amino acids. Unmatched junction bases numbered 4, after V lost 0 bases and J lost 4 bases. The germline gives CDR1 LGHDT, CDR2 YNNKEL (reference sequence).

This clone appeared once. The chain is built from TRBV11-2 and TRBJ1-1; TRBD1 agrees at 8 bases. CDR1 SGHAT and CDR2 FQNNGV come from the germline V gene. Germline trimming cut 4 bases from V and 7 bases from J; bases unmatched to any gene: 11. This CDR3 is built from 15 residues. The CDR3 reads CASSWGDRSTYEAFF. CDR3 nucleotide sequence: TGTGCCAGCAGCTGGGGGGACAGGTCGACGTATGAAGCTTTCTTT.

The chain links TRBV5-5 to TRBJ2-1; D is undetermined. Germline V gene lookup returns CDR1 SGHKS and CDR2 YYEKEE (reference sequence). Deletions cut 1 base from V and 5 bases from J, with 1 base between. The CDR3 spans 11 residues. The CDR3 DNA follows: TGTGCCAGCAGCTTGAACAATGAGCAGTTCTTC. It codes for CASSLNNEQFF.